Below, 28 T cell receptor beta chains from the same sample are listed, as sequenced in a study of OX40 agonist ivuxolimab in advanced cancers. The method was immunoSEQ multiplex PCR; TCRdb's version includes in-frame clones alone and lacks a portion of them. Among about 86,000 clones, about 90% were seen once, and the ten largest hold roughly 8.9%. The material was CD4+ or CD8+ T cells sorted from blood, obtained in a trial of the OX40 agonist ivuxolimab. These receptors were collected from an adult with an advanced solid tumor such as melanoma, head and neck, liver or kidney cancer.

CDR3 DNA: TGTGCCAGTAGTATAGATTGGGCCGGGACTAGCGCTAACAATGAGCAGTTCTTC. The encoded protein is CASSIDWAGTSANNEQFF. The chain links TRBV19 to TRBJ2-1; 10 bases are a match to TRBD2. V shed 0 bases, J shed 5 bases, and the junction held 10 bases outside the gene matches. The CDR3 runs 18 residues. CDR1 and CDR2 (germline): LNHDA, SQIVND (reference sequence).

The chain links TRBV27 to TRBJ2-2, with D perhaps matching TRBD1 or TRBD2 (5 bases each). The germline gives CDR1 MNHEY, CDR2 SMNVEV (reference sequence). CDR3 length: 14 residues. V was pared by 3 bases and J by 7 bases, with 12 bases between. This chain's CDR3 is CASSFGWGNGELFF. CDR3 in DNA: TGTGCCAGCAGTTTCGGATGGGGGAACGGGGAGCTGTTTTTT.

The chain has TRBV4-1 and TRBJ1-3; TRBD1 matches 8 bases. After removal of 4 bases from V and 0 bases from J, the junction contained 2 bases not matched to a gene. Germline V lookup: CDR1 MGHRA, CDR2 YSYEKL. The CDR3 covers 15 residues. The CDR3 coding sequence is TGCGCCAGCAGCCTACAGGGGGTCTCTGGAAACACCATATATTTT. This translates into CASSLQGVSGNTIYF.

The chain joins TRBV2 to TRBJ2-7, with 8 bases that match TRBD2. Per the germline V gene, CDR1 is SNHLY and CDR2 is FYNNEI. The CDR3 sequence is 13 residues long. Trimming at V came to 8 bases and at J to 6 bases, leaving 9 bases not matched to a gene. Here the CDR3 reads CASEGLVGGEQYF. CDR3 DNA: TGTGCCAGCGAGGGACTAGTGGGTGGCGAGCAGTACTTC.

The chain links TRBV21-1 to TRBJ2-1. TRBV21-1 is a pseudogene segment. The CDR3 loop spans 14 amino acids. This CDR3 is CASSKPVGYNEQFF. In nucleotides, the CDR3 is TGTGCCAGCAGCAAACCCGTCGGATACAATGAGCAGTTCTTC.

V usage is TRBV5-6 and J usage is TRBJ2-7, with 10 bases aligning to TRBD1. The CDR3 length is 13 residues. Germline CDR1 and CDR2: SGHDT and YYEEEE. With 1 base clipped from V and 9 bases from J, the junction kept 4 bases outside the gene matches. CDR3 coding DNA: TGTGCCAGCAGCTTGAGGGACAGGGGAGGGCAGTACTTC. Its protein is CASSLRDRGGQYF.

The chain couples TRBV19 to TRBJ2-7; 10 nucleotides line up with TRBD2. CDR3 length: 16 amino acids. V gave up 1 base and J gave up 2 bases; unmatched junction bases: 5. Germline V gives CDR1 LNHDA, CDR2 SQIVND (reference sequence). This CDR3 is CASSIGWTSGPYEQYF. The CDR3 DNA reads as TGTGCCAGTAGTATAGGGTGGACTAGCGGTCCCTACGAGCAGTACTTC.

This chain connects TRBV2 to TRBJ2-1; 10 nucleotides match TRBD1. Trimming took 7 bases from V and 4 from J; bases not matched to a gene: 7. CDR3 size: 15 residues. CDR1 and CDR2 from the germline V gene are SNHLY and FYNNEI. This CDR3 is CASTSGTGVYNEQFF. CDR3 DNA sequence: TGTGCCAGCACCTCCGGGACAGGGGTTTACAATGAGCAGTTCTTC.

The CDR3 sequence is CASSYGGANTEAFF. DNA for the CDR3: TGTGCCAGCAGTTATGGGGGCGCGAACACTGAAGCTTTCTTT. V and J are TRBV6-5 and TRBJ1-1, with D possibly TRBD1 on 6 matching bases. Germline CDR1 is MNHEY and CDR2 is SVGAGI. V lost 3 bases and J lost 1, with 9 bases in between. The CDR3 has 14 amino acids.

The chain employs TRBV28 and TRBJ2-7; 11 bases match TRBD2. V lost 5 bases and J lost 6; bases outside the gene matches: 6. The CDR3 is 14 amino acids. CDR1 and CDR2 from the germline V gene are MDHEN and SYDVKM. Here the CDR3 reads CASSKLAGAREQYF. Here the CDR3 DNA reads TGTGCCAGCAGTAAACTAGCGGGAGCTCGCGAGCAGTACTTC. Supplemented by reference TRBV28 and TRBJ2-7, the full variable domain reads DVKVTQSSRYLVKRTGEKVFLECVQDMDHENMFWYRQDPGLGLRLIYFSYDVKMKEKGDIPEGYSVSREKKERFSLILESASTNQTSMYLCASSKLAGAREQYFGPGTRLTVT.

The V gene is TRBV28, the J gene TRBJ2-7; 7 positions match TRBD1. The CDR3 extends over 13 amino acids. V lost 5 bases and J lost 5; bases outside the gene matches: 6. Germline V gene lookup returns CDR1 MDHEN and CDR2 SYDVKM. This chain's CDR3 is CASSPGQADEQYF. CDR3 DNA sequence: TGTGCCAGCAGTCCCGGACAGGCCGACGAGCAGTACTTC.

This chain connects TRBV11-3 to TRBJ1-1; D uncertain. Germline assignment: CDR1 SGHNT and CDR2 YENEEA. V lost 1 base and J lost 4, with 4 bases in between. CDR3 size: 12 residues. The CDR3 here is CASSLVVTEAFF. CDR3 coding DNA: TGTGCCAGCAGCTTAGTCGTCACTGAAGCTTTCTTT.

This clone has just one count. The chain has TRBV28 and TRBJ2-3; D may match TRBD1 or TRBD2 (5 bases each). V was clipped by 5 bases and J by 2 bases, with 17 bases between them. Germline V lookup: CDR1 MDHEN, CDR2 SYDVKM. This CDR3 has 16 amino acids. The CDR3 sequence: CASSLQAREYTDTQYF. CDR3 coding DNA: TGTGCCAGCAGTCTACAGGCGAGGGAGTACACAGATACGCAGTATTTT.

The DNA for the CDR3 is TGTGCCTGGGACGTCTCCTACGAGCAGTACTTC. It yields the protein CAWDVSYEQYF. This chain uses TRBV30 with TRBJ2-7; D call uncertain. CDR1 is GTSNPN, CDR2 SVGIG, per germline (reference sequence). The CDR3 contains 11 residues. V shed 5 bases and J shed 0 bases, with 5 bases lying between them.

This clone was seen a few times. V usage is TRBV5-8 and J usage is TRBJ2-3, with TRBD1 matching 7 bases. This CDR3 spans 13 amino acids. Germline CDR1 reads SGHTS; CDR2 reads YDEGEE. Trimming removed 4 bases from V and 10 bases from J; junction bases left unmatched: 9. The CDR3 nucleotides are TGTGCCAGCAGCCCGATGACAGGGTCGGCGCAGTATTTT. Translating gives CASSPMTGSAQYF.

The chain carries TRBV27 and TRBJ1-1, with TRBD1 identical over 7 bases. CDR3 length equals 14 residues. The ends lost 5 bases at V and 3 bases at J; junction bases unmatched: 6. Germline V gene data show CDR1 as MNHEY and CDR2 as SMNVEV (reference sequence). The CDR3 region has the DNA TGTGCCAGCAGTCTTGCACAGGGGTACACTGAAGCTTTCTTT. Amino acid sequence: CASSLAQGYTEAFF.

J is TRBJ2-3 and V is TRBV19, with D possibly matching TRBD1 (5 bases). This CDR3 region has 14 residues. CDR1 and CDR2 (germline): LNHDA, SQIVND (reference sequence). V lost 3 bases and J 1 base, leaving 8 bases between the germline ends. The CDR3 protein is CASSILGRTDTQYF. DNA for the CDR3: TGTGCCAGTAGTATCCTGGGGCGCACAGATACGCAGTATTTT. The whole variable domain, filled in from reference TRBV19 and TRBJ2-3, reads DGGITQSPKYLFRKEGQNVTLSCEQNLNHDAMYWYRQDPGQGLRLIYYSQIVNDFQKGDIAEGYSVSREKKESFPLTVTSAQKNPTAFYLCASSILGRTDTQYFGPGTRLTVL.

The chain combines TRBV10-3 with TRBJ1-1, with TRBD1 as a possible D gene (5 bases). V dropped 3 bases and J dropped 1 base, with 6 bases sitting between them. There are 13 residues in the CDR3. Germline values: CDR1 ENHRY, CDR2 SYGVKD. The CDR3 spells CAISEGTNTEAFF. In DNA form, the CDR3 reads TGTGCCATCAGTGAAGGGACGAACACTGAAGCTTTCTTT.

This chain connects TRBV28 to TRBJ2-1; 8 bases agree with TRBD2. This CDR3 comprises 16 residues. Germline CDR1 is MDHEN and CDR2 is SYDVKM. V lost 7 bases and J lost 5; bases outside the gene matches: 13. CDR3 in DNA: TGTGCCAGCACCCCACTTTTGCGGGAGGAGCACAATGAGCAGTTCTTC. This encodes CASTPLLREEHNEQFF.

The chain couples TRBV7-9 to TRBJ2-3; 7 bases are a match to TRBD1. The CDR3 consists of 15 residues. Germline values: CDR1 SEHNR, CDR2 FQNEAQ (reference sequence). The J segment lost 6 bases and the V segment lost 5 bases, leaving 11 bases of the junction unmatched. The chain's CDR3 is CASSHTGAMMDTQYF. CDR3 DNA sequence: TGTGCCAGCAGCCATACAGGGGCCATGATGGATACGCAGTATTTT.

The chain is built from TRBV7-9 and TRBJ1-1, with TRBD1 matching 7 bases. The CDR3 contains 15 residues. Germline V gene lookup returns CDR1 SEHNR and CDR2 FQNEAQ (reference sequence). V trimming: 1 base; J trimming: 0 bases; junction bases outside the gene matches: 2. The CDR3 here is CASSLGGQMNTEAFF. CDR3 sequence (DNA): TGTGCCAGCAGCTTAGGGGGACAGATGAACACTGAAGCTTTCTTT.

The chain carries TRBV11-3 and TRBJ2-7; no definite D call. The germline gives CDR1 SGHNT, CDR2 YENEEA. Trimming took off 4 bases at V and 1 base at J, with 11 bases between the two ends. The length of the CDR3 is 14 residues. CDR3 amino acids: CASSYFVESYEQYF. Written as DNA, the CDR3 is TGTGCCAGCAGCTACTTTGTGGAGTCCTACGAGCAGTACTTC.

The chain combines TRBV27 with TRBJ1-2, with D perhaps matching TRBD1 (5 bases). The germline V and J ends were trimmed by 8 bases and 1 base, with 11 bases remaining between them. This CDR3 has 13 residues. The germline V gene has CDR1 MNHEY and CDR2 SMNVEV (reference sequence). The CDR3 nucleotides read TGTGCCAGCGGGGTCAGGGTTAACTATGGCTACACCTTC. It specifies CASGVRVNYGYTF.

The chain joins TRBV27 to TRBJ2-1; the D call may be TRBD1 or TRBD2 (5 bases each). The CDR3 has 14 amino acids. Per germline, CDR1 MNHEY and CDR2 SMNVEV (reference sequence). V lost 4 bases to trimming and J lost 8 bases, with 15 bases between them. CDR3 region: CASSWGRLLDEQFF. In DNA, the CDR3 is TGTGCCAGCAGTTGGGGACGGCTTTTGGATGAGCAGTTCTTC.

The V and J genes are TRBV2 and TRBJ2-2; D is ambiguous. Germline V gives CDR1 SNHLY, CDR2 FYNNEI. Trimming stripped 5 bases from V and 2 bases from J, with 12 bases between. The CDR3 covers 15 residues. This CDR3 is CASSIGTVNTGELFF. The CDR3 region has the DNA TGTGCCAGCAGTATCGGAACAGTTAACACCGGGGAGCTGTTTTTT. Supplemented by reference TRBV2 and TRBJ2-2, the full variable domain reads EPEVTQTPSHQVTQMGQEVILRCVPISNHLYFYWYRQILGQKVEFLVSFYNNEISEKSEIFDDQFSVERPDGSNFTLKIRSTKLEDSAMYFCASSIGTVNTGELFFGEGSRLTVL.

This clone was picked up one time. The chain couples TRBV2 to TRBJ1-4; D remains unclear. The CDR3 is 14 residues long. Looked up from germline, CDR1 is SNHLY and CDR2 is FYNNEI. Trimming took 4 bases from V and 4 from J, leaving 10 bases between them. CDR3 in DNA: TGTGCCAGCAGTGGTGAGGGCGATAATGAAAAACTGTTTTTT. Its translation: CASSGEGDNEKLFF.

This clone has only one observation. This rearrangement joins TRBV5-1 to TRBJ2-7, with D perhaps TRBD2 (6 bases). In germline, CDR1 is SGHRS, CDR2 YFSETQ. This CDR3 is 14 amino acids long. V was cut by 4 bases and J by 5 bases, with 16 bases left in between. The CDR3 protein is CASSPAGFAHEQYF. CDR3 sequence (DNA): TGCGCCAGCAGCCCGGCGGGATTTGCCCACGAGCAGTACTTC.

The chain is built from TRBV6-5 and TRBJ2-7; D may match TRBD1 or TRBD2 (5 bases each). Trimming cost V 5 bases and J 0 bases, with 14 bases left between them. There are 15 residues in the CDR3. Germline V gene sequence: CDR1 MNHEY, CDR2 SVGAGI. CDR3 coding DNA: TGTGCCAGCAGTGGCCCGGGACCGAGCTCCTACGAGCAGTACTTC. It is translated as CASSGPGPSSYEQYF.